The 16 T cell receptor beta chains listed next were all sequenced from one sample in a study of blood T cell repertoires in COVID-19. Here immunoSEQ multiplex PCR was the method, and the copy in TCRdb shows in-frame clones only, minus some. The table records 200,000 to 250,000 clones, about four fifths of them present only once. Sequenced sample: PBMCs or T cells enriched from blood (not recorded which). The receptors shown here come from an older woman who had recovered from COVID-19.

The gene calls are TRBV19 and TRBJ1-5; 10 nucleotides match TRBD1. With 5 bases clipped from V and 5 bases from J, the junction kept 0 bases outside the gene matches. Germline assignment: CDR1 LNHDA and CDR2 SQIVND (reference sequence). The CDR3 has 13 residues. CDR3 DNA: TGTGCCAGTAGTGGGACAGGGGATCAGCCCCAGCATTTT. It is translated as CASSGTGDQPQHF. Filled out from reference TRBV19 and TRBJ1-5, the complete variable domain reads DGGITQSPKYLFRKEGQNVTLSCEQNLNHDAMYWYRQDPGQGLRLIYYSQIVNDFQKGDIAEGYSVSREKKESFPLTVTSAQKNPTAFYLCASSGTGDQPQHFGDGTRLSIL.

This chain connects TRBV19 to TRBJ2-2; D possibly corresponds to TRBD2 (5 bases). Trimming cost V 8 bases and J 7 bases, with 14 bases left between them. There are 13 residues in the CDR3. Germline CDR1 reads LNHDA; CDR2 reads SQIVND (reference sequence). In nucleotides, the CDR3 is TGTGCCAGTGGAGCGGAAGGGAGCGGGGAGCTGTTTTTT. This encodes CASGAEGSGELFF.

V and J are TRBV5-4 and TRBJ1-1; TRBD1 matches 9 bases. Losses at the gene ends were 2 bases for V and 3 bases for J; bases not matched to a gene: 5. Germline values: CDR1 SGHNT, CDR2 YYREEE (reference sequence). The CDR3 covers 15 residues. In nucleotides, the CDR3 is TGTGCCAGCAGCTTCCGGGACAGGGTGTACACTGAAGCTTTCTTT. Protein sequence: CASSFRDRVYTEAFF.

The V call is TRBV11-3, the J call TRBJ1-1; the D gene is possibly TRBD1 (5 bases). The V end was cut by 8 bases, the J end by 0 bases, with 10 bases between. This CDR3 comprises 13 residues. Germline-derived CDR1 and CDR2 are SGHNT and YENEEA. The CDR3 bases are TGTGCCAGCGCCCAGGGTGTGAACACTGAAGCTTTCTTT. This gives the protein CASAQGVNTEAFF. The variable domain in full, completed from reference TRBV11-3 and TRBJ1-1, reads EAGVVQSPRYKIIEKKQPVAFWCNPISGHNTLYWYLQNLGQGPELLIRYENEEAVDDSQLPKDRFSAERLKGVDSTLKIQPAELGDSAVYLCASAQGVNTEAFFGQGTRLTVV.

This sequence joins TRBV7-8 and TRBJ2-7, with 13 bases identical to TRBD2. Germline V gene lookup returns CDR1 SGHVS and CDR2 FQNEAQ. This CDR3 comprises 17 residues. V gave up 1 base and J gave up 4 bases; unmatched junction bases: 7. The CDR3 spells CASSLGPTSGRSYEQYF. CDR3 coding DNA: TGTGCCAGCAGCTTAGGGCCGACTAGCGGGAGGTCGTACGAGCAGTACTTC.

The chain links TRBV5-1 to TRBJ2-2; 7 bases line up with TRBD2. The length of the CDR3 is 16 residues. V was pared by 0 bases and J by 1 base, with 3 bases of the junction left unmatched. Germline V gives CDR1 SGHRS, CDR2 YFSETQ. CDR3 amino acids: CASSLGLAGNTGELFF. The CDR3 bases are TGCGCCAGCAGCTTGGGACTAGCAGGGAACACCGGGGAGCTGTTTTTT.

This sequence joins TRBV12-3 or TRBV12-4 and TRBJ1-5; D is unresolved. V was shortened by 3 bases and J by 5 bases, with 8 bases between the two germline ends. This CDR3 region has 13 residues. The CDR3 sequence: CASSFVQDQPQHF. CDR3 DNA: TGTGCCAGCAGTTTCGTGCAGGATCAGCCCCAGCATTTT.

The gene calls are TRBV2 and TRBJ2-7; D is uncertain. V shed 6 bases and J shed 1 base, with 7 bases lying between them. The germline V gene has CDR1 SNHLY and CDR2 FYNNEI. This CDR3 is built from 12 residues. As DNA, the CDR3 is TGTGCCAGCAGGGCAGAATCCTACGAGCAGTACTTC. Its protein product is CASRAESYEQYF. Full variable domain (remainder filled in from reference TRBV2 and TRBJ2-7): EPEVTQTPSHQVTQMGQEVILRCVPISNHLYFYWYRQILGQKVEFLVSFYNNEISEKSEIFDDQFSVERPDGSNFTLKIRSTKLEDSAMYFCASRAESYEQYFGPGTRLTVT.

This clone showed up many times. This chain connects TRBV7-2 to TRBJ1-5, with 7 bases lining up with TRBD1. V shed 0 bases and J 2 bases; nucleotides not matched to a gene: 1. The CDR3 has 15 amino acids. CDR1 is SGHTA, CDR2 FQGNSA, per germline. CDR3 DNA: TGTGCCAGCAGCTTAGCAACAGGGGGCAATCAGCCCCAGCATTTT. This gives the protein CASSLATGGNQPQHF.

This chain joins TRBV9 and TRBJ2-3, with 7 nucleotides matching TRBD2. There are 16 residues in the CDR3. V shed 2 bases, J shed 2 bases, and the junction held 8 bases outside the gene matches. CDR1 is SGDLS, CDR2 YYNGEE, per germline. The CDR3 sequence: CASSVDGTTYTDTQYF. The CDR3 nucleotides are TGTGCCAGCAGCGTGGATGGGACTACTTACACAGATACGCAGTATTTT.

This clone was recorded once. The chain employs TRBV5-1 and TRBJ1-4; D is unresolved. The CDR3 loop spans 14 amino acids. CDR1 is SGHRS and CDR2 is YFSETQ in the germline V gene. V lost 0 bases to trimming and J lost 5 bases, with 8 bases between them. CDR3 region: CASSLENRNEKLFF. The CDR3 DNA follows: TGCGCCAGCAGCTTGGAAAACAGAAATGAAAAACTGTTTTTT.

This rearrangement joins TRBV19 to TRBJ2-4; possibly TRBD1 for D (5 bases). Germline V lookup: CDR1 LNHDA, CDR2 SQIVND (reference sequence). The ends were cut back, 0 bases at V and 7 bases at J, with 19 bases in the middle. This CDR3 spans 17 amino acids. The CDR3 is CASSIDLYRSSRNIQYF. For the CDR3, the DNA is TGTGCCAGTAGTATAGATCTATACAGGTCATCGAGGAACATTCAGTACTTC.

The chain uses TRBV1 and TRBJ1-4; TRBD1, as called in the table, went unchecked against the DNA. TRBV1 is labeled a pseudogene. The CDR3 is 15 residues long. In nucleotides, the CDR3 is TGCACCAGCAGCCATTGGACCGACAGCAGTGAAAAACTGTTTTTT. The encoded protein is CTSSHWTDSSEKLFF.

This clone was counted a single time. The V and J genes are TRBV6-5 and TRBJ1-1; D uncertain. CDR3 length equals 13 residues. Germline loops: CDR1 MNHEY, CDR2 SVGAGI. V was trimmed by 7 bases and J by 5 bases, leaving 14 bases between them. CDR3 nucleotide sequence: TGTGCCAGCACCCTAGGCCAAAGAACTGAAGCTTTCTTT. It encodes CASTLGQRTEAFF.

The chain links TRBV7-9 to TRBJ2-3; D gene ambiguous. The CDR3 totals 11 residues. Trimming shortened V by 5 bases and J by 3 bases, and 3 bases separated the two germline ends. Germline V gene lookup returns CDR1 SEHNR and CDR2 FQNEAQ (reference sequence). CDR3 nucleotide sequence: TGTGCCAGCAGCACTACAGATACGCAGTATTTT. The encoded protein is CASSTTDTQYF. The entire variable domain, with the rest obtained from reference TRBV7-9 and TRBJ2-3, is as follows: DTGVSQNPRHKITKRGQNVTFRCDPISEHNRLYWYRQTLGQGPEFLTYFQNEAQLEKSRLLSDRFSAERPKGSFSTLEIQRTEQGDSAMYLCASSTTDTQYFGPGTRLTVL.

This clone has only one observation. The rearrangement joins TRBV10-3 to TRBJ1-2; 9 nucleotides agree with TRBD1. Germline trimming cut 0 bases from V and 4 bases from J; bases unmatched to any gene: 3. The germline gives CDR1 ENHRY, CDR2 SYGVKD. CDR3 size: 15 residues. The CDR3: CAISESLTGGYGYTF. CDR3 sequence (DNA): TGTGCCATCAGTGAGTCCCTGACAGGGGGCTATGGCTACACCTTC.